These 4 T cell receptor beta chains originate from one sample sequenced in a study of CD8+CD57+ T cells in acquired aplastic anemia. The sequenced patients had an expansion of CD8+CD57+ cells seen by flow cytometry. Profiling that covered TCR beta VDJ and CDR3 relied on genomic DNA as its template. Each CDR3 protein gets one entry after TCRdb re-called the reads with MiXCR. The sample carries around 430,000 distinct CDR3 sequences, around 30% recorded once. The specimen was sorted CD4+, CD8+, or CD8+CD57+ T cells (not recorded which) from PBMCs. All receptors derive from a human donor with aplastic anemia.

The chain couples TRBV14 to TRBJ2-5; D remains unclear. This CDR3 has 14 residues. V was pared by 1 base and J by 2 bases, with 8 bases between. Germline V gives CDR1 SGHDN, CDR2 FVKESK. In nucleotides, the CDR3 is TGTGCCAGCAGCCAAGTTCACGGACAAGAGACCCAGTACTTC. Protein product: CASSQVHGQETQYF.

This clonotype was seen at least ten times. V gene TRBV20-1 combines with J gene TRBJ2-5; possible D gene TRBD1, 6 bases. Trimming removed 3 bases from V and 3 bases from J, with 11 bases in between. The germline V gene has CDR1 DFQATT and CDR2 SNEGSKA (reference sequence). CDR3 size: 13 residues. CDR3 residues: CSARSQGKETQYF. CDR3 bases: TGCAGTGCTAGGTCCCAGGGGAAAGAGACCCAGTACTTC.

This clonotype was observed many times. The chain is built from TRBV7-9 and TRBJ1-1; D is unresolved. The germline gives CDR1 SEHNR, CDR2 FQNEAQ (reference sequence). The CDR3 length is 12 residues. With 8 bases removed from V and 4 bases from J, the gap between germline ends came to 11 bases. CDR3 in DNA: TGTGCCAGCGGAAAGGGTTCCACTGAAGCTTTCTTT. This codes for CASGKGSTEAFF.

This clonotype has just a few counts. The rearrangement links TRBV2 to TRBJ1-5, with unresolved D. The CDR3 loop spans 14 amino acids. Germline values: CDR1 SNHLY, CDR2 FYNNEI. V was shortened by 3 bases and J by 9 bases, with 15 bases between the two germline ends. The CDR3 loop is CASSDLPLARPQHF. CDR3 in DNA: TGTGCCAGCAGTGACTTACCCCTTGCTCGGCCCCAGCATTTT.